One sample yielded the 25 T cell receptor beta chains listed below, sequenced in a study of early T cells in non-severe SARS-CoV-2 infection. One entry per CDR3 protein, called by TCRdb with MiXCR from the 5' RACE reads. The table lists under 70,000 distinct CDR3 sequences, around 14% of them singletons. Sequencing used whole blood, obtained at baseline. These receptors were collected from an adult who was a healthcare worker with PCR-confirmed SARS-CoV-2 infection or an uninfected control (not recorded which).

This clonotype was detected a few times. V gene TRBV20-1 combines with J gene TRBJ2-1, with 8 positions matching TRBD2. Per the germline V gene, CDR1 is DFQATT and CDR2 is SNEGSKA (reference sequence). There are 17 residues in the CDR3. Trimming took 0 bases from V and 2 from J; bases not matched to a gene: 9. The CDR3 DNA follows: TGCAGTGCTAGAGACCTACGGGGGGGTTCACCCTACAATGAGCAGTTCTTC. Its translation: CSARDLRGGSPYNEQFF.

The chain recombines TRBV5-1 with TRBJ2-6; 7 nucleotides align to TRBD2. Unmatched junction bases numbered 6, after V lost 0 bases and J lost 0 bases. CDR3 length: 18 amino acids. CDR1 is SGHRS, CDR2 YFSETQ, per germline. Written as DNA, the CDR3 is TGCGCCAGCAGCTTGGATGGGACTATGAGCTCTGGGGCCAACGTCCTGACTTTC. Protein sequence: CASSLDGTMSSGANVLTF.

This clonotype was observed a handful of times. This chain links TRBV21-1 with TRBJ1-2; no DNA check was done on the table's D call, TRBD1. TRBV21-1 is flagged as a pseudogene. This CDR3 has 13 residues. The CDR3 is CASSKKGAEGYTF. In DNA, the CDR3 is TGTGCCAGCAGCAAGAAGGGGGCGGAAGGCTACACCTTC.

CDR3 in amino acids: CASSVGTGPGNSPLHF. CDR3 sequence (DNA): TGTGCCAGCAGCGTAGGCACAGGGCCCGGTAATTCACCCCTCCACTTT. This sequence joins TRBV9 and TRBJ1-6; perhaps TRBD1 as D (6 bases). Germline V lookup: CDR1 SGDLS, CDR2 YYNGEE. Trimming left V 0 bases short and J 6 bases short, with 13 bases between. The CDR3 runs 16 residues. The complete variable domain, with remaining parts taken from reference TRBV9 and TRBJ1-6, reads DSGVTQTPKHLITATGQRVTLRCSPRSGDLSVYWYQQSLDQGLQFLIQYYNGEERAKGNILERFSAQQFPDLHSELNLSSLELGDSALYFCASSVGTGPGNSPLHFGNGTRLTVT.

This clonotype has just a few counts. The chain is built from TRBV11-3 and TRBJ2-1; 8 bases map to TRBD2. This CDR3 has 15 amino acids. The J segment lost 9 bases and the V segment lost 1 base, leaving 8 bases of the junction unmatched. CDR1 and CDR2 from the germline V gene are SGHNT and YENEEA. The CDR3 nucleotides are TGTGCCAGCAGCTTAGTCGTCGGGGGGGCTCGTGAGCAGTTCTTC. This sequence encodes CASSLVVGGAREQFF.

Many counts were recorded for this clonotype. V and J are TRBV10-3 and TRBJ2-3; 9 bases line up with TRBD1. V gave up 2 bases and J gave up 3 bases; unmatched junction bases: 6. Germline V gene sequence: CDR1 ENHRY, CDR2 SYGVKD. The CDR3 contains 16 residues. DNA of the CDR3: TGTGCCATCAGTGAGCCCTCGGGACAGGGAACAGATACGCAGTATTTT. Its translation is CAISEPSGQGTDTQYF.

The chain uses TRBV7-9 and TRBJ2-5; 9 positions match TRBD2. Losses at the gene ends were 5 bases for V and 1 base for J; bases not matched to a gene: 5. Germline assignment: CDR1 SEHNR and CDR2 FQNEAQ (reference sequence). CDR3 length: 15 amino acids. CDR3 in DNA: TGTGCCAGCAGCCGATCTAGCGGGGTCCAAGAGACCCAGTACTTC. Translating gives CASSRSSGVQETQYF.

The chain uses TRBV5-1 and TRBJ2-3; D may correspond to TRBD1 or TRBD2 (5 bases each). Trimming pared 4 bases from V and 0 bases from J, leaving 12 bases between. CDR3 length: 15 residues. Looked up from germline, CDR1 is SGHRS and CDR2 is YFSETQ. CDR3 coding DNA: TGCGCCAGCAGCCGGGACGGAACTAGCACAGATACGCAGTATTTT. Translating it yields CASSRDGTSTDTQYF.

The rearrangement joins TRBV28 to TRBJ2-6; D ambiguous. Germline-derived CDR1 and CDR2 are MDHEN and SYDVKM. CDR3 length: 16 amino acids. Trimming removed 6 bases from V and 4 bases from J, with 16 bases in between. CDR3 in DNA: TGTGCCAGCAGCCCCGGGCCAAGCAACGGGGCCAACGTCCTGACTTTC. Protein sequence: CASSPGPSNGANVLTF.

The chain combines TRBV25-1 with TRBJ1-2; D remains unclear. CDR3 size: 13 residues. Between the trimmed V and J ends, which lost 3 bases and 4 bases, there was a span of 9 bases. The germline V gene encodes CDR1 MGHDK and CDR2 SYGVNS. CDR3 nucleotide sequence: TGTGCCAGCAGTGAGCCTGGGTCCTATGGCTACACCTTC. This encodes CASSEPGSYGYTF.

The table lists this clonotype with a few counts. V usage is TRBV7-9 and J usage is TRBJ2-3; D assignment may be TRBD1 or TRBD2 (5 bases each). CDR1 and CDR2 from the germline V gene are SEHNR and FQNEAQ (reference sequence). V was cut by 4 bases and J by 1 base, with 15 bases left in between. The CDR3 is 16 residues long. The CDR3 DNA is TGTGCCAGCAGCTCGCGCATGACAGCGGGCACAGATACGCAGTATTTT. Protein product: CASSSRMTAGTDTQYF.

The CDR3 here is CASSQVATREQYF. CDR3 DNA: TGCGCCAGCAGCCAAGTAGCCACTCGCGAGCAGTACTTC. This sequence joins TRBV4-3 and TRBJ2-7; D call uncertain. The CDR3 is made up of 13 amino acids. V was cut by 1 base and J by 6 bases, with 10 bases left in between. From germline, CDR1 is LGHNA and CDR2 YSLEER.

The J gene is TRBJ2-6, the V gene TRBV6-1; a possible D gene is TRBD1 (6 bases). The germline V gene has CDR1 MNHNS and CDR2 SASEGT. Trimming removed 6 bases at V and 0 bases at J, with 9 bases between. The CDR3 totals 15 residues. DNA of the CDR3: TGTGCCAGCAGCGGGACACTCTCTGGGGCCAACGTCCTGACTTTC. Encoded protein: CASSGTLSGANVLTF.

This clonotype occurred a few times. The chain links TRBV7-2 to TRBJ2-3; D may be TRBD2 (6 bases). Trimming took off 0 bases at V and 9 bases at J, with 16 bases between the two ends. The CDR3 totals 15 residues. Germline CDR1 and CDR2: SGHTA and FQGNSA. CDR3 loop: CASSLADGRRETQYF. The CDR3 DNA reads as TGTGCCAGCAGCTTAGCGGATGGACGGAGGGAGACGCAGTATTTT.

This clonotype was recorded at least ten times. The J gene is TRBJ2-2, the V gene TRBV6-6; D possibly uses TRBD1 or TRBD2 (6 bases each). The CDR3 totals 11 residues. Germline V gene lookup returns CDR1 MNHNY and CDR2 SVGAGI (reference sequence). The V and J ends lost 7 bases and 7 bases respectively, with 7 bases between them. CDR3 DNA: TGTGCCAGCAAGGGGGGCGGGGAGCTGTTTTTT. Protein sequence: CASKGGGELFF.

This clonotype was detected many times. The chain recombines TRBV2 with TRBJ2-3, with D possibly being TRBD2 (5 bases). V dropped 0 bases and J dropped 1 base, with 8 bases sitting between them. The length of the CDR3 is 15 residues. The germline gives CDR1 SNHLY, CDR2 FYNNEI. The CDR3: CASSEAGSRTDTQYF. As DNA, the CDR3 is TGTGCCAGCAGTGAAGCGGGGAGCCGCACAGATACGCAGTATTTT.

The rearrangement links TRBV20-1 to TRBJ1-6; 8 bases match TRBD1. Germline assignment: CDR1 DFQATT and CDR2 SNEGSKA (reference sequence). Losses at the gene ends were 1 base for V and 7 bases for J; bases not matched to a gene: 0. This CDR3 comprises 13 residues. CDR3 region: CSARGQGNSPLHF. The CDR3 region has the DNA TGCAGTGCTAGAGGACAGGGGAATTCACCCCTCCACTTT.

This clonotype came up a few times. The gene calls are TRBV20-1 and TRBJ2-7, with D possibly TRBD2 on 5 matching bases. V dropped 0 bases and J dropped 0 bases, with 18 bases sitting between them. Germline values: CDR1 DFQATT, CDR2 SNEGSKA (reference sequence). CDR3 length equals 17 residues. The CDR3 loop is CSAREDRPKRSSYEQYF. CDR3 nucleotides: TGCAGTGCTAGAGAGGACCGCCCCAAGCGGAGCTCCTACGAGCAGTACTTC.

A few counts support this clonotype. The chain joins TRBV11-2 to TRBJ1-5, with D unresolved. Germline V gives CDR1 SGHAT, CDR2 FQNNGV. V lost 4 bases and J 7 bases, leaving 11 bases between the germline ends. This CDR3 has 13 amino acids. The CDR3 DNA reads as TGTGCCAGCAGCTCCGATTCGGGCCAGCCCCAGCATTTT. Residues: CASSSDSGQPQHF.

The chain links TRBV7-3 to TRBJ2-5; D call uncertain. V lost 2 bases and J lost 3, with 10 bases in between. The CDR3 has 14 residues. Per the germline V gene, CDR1 is SGHTA and CDR2 is FQGTGA. The chain's CDR3 is CASSLDGFKETQYF. CDR3 in DNA: TGTGCCAGCAGCTTAGATGGCTTTAAAGAGACCCAGTACTTC.

This clonotype has at least ten counts. The chain employs TRBV5-8 and TRBJ2-4; D unclear. V shed 2 bases and J shed 7 bases, with 13 bases lying between them. The CDR3 extends over 14 amino acids. CDR1 SGHTS and CDR2 YDEGEE come from the germline V gene. The CDR3 region is CASSLGPQLNIQYF. The CDR3 nucleotides are TGTGCCAGCAGCTTAGGGCCCCAACTGAACATTCAGTACTTC.

The chain is built from TRBV11-3 and TRBJ2-7; TRBD2 aligns across 7 bases. V lost 6 bases and J lost 3; bases outside the gene matches: 5. CDR1 and CDR2 from the germline V gene are SGHNT and YENEEA. CDR3 size: 13 residues. This CDR3 reads CASRGTTHYEQYF. In nucleotides, the CDR3 is TGTGCCAGCAGAGGGACTACCCACTACGAGCAGTACTTC.

A single count supports this clonotype. The chain is built from TRBV20-1 and TRBJ2-4, with D possibly TRBD1 on 6 matching bases. The CDR3 extends over 14 amino acids. The V end was cut by 6 bases, the J end by 2 bases, with 14 bases between. Germline CDR1 is DFQATT and CDR2 is SNEGSKA (reference sequence). CDR3 nucleotides: TGCAGTGCCTATGCAGGGGATTCCAAAAACATTCAGTACTTC. It is translated as CSAYAGDSKNIQYF.

In this sample, this clonotype turned up many times. V is TRBV20-1 and J is TRBJ2-1; 10 nucleotides match TRBD2. The CDR3 loop spans 16 amino acids. Germline CDR1 DFQATT, CDR2 SNEGSKA (reference sequence). J gave up 2 bases and V 7 bases, and 11 bases lay outside the gene matches. The CDR3 reads CSVRATAGGPYNEQFF. In nucleotides, the CDR3 is TGCAGTGTCCGAGCTACAGCGGGGGGGCCCTACAATGAGCAGTTCTTC.

This clonotype was observed many times. This chain connects TRBV7-2 to TRBJ1-1; a weak D match, TRBD1 (5 bases). The CDR3 runs to 17 residues. The ends were cut back, 5 bases at V and 0 bases at J, with 19 bases in the middle. Germline values: CDR1 SGHTA, CDR2 FQGNSA. The CDR3 nucleotides read TGTGCCAGCAGCCTGAGGTGGGCAGGGAGAATGAACACTGAAGCTTTCTTT. It codes for CASSLRWAGRMNTEAFF. The variable domain in full, completed from reference TRBV7-2 and TRBJ1-1, reads GAGVSQSPSNKVTEKGKDVELRCDPISGHTALYWYRQSLGQGLEFLIYFQGNSAPDKSGLPSDRFSAERTGGSVSTLTIQRTQQEDSAVYLCASSLRWAGRMNTEAFFGQGTRLTVV.